This note documents a single T cell receptor beta chain sequence. Antigen: not known. Additional DNA sequences in this sample encode the identical CDR3. A roughly 120-subject validation cohort, separate from the roughly 680-subject first cohort, supplied the donors. Germline V gives CDR1 SGHRS, CDR2 YFSETQ. The CDR3 is made up of 12 amino acids. The ends were cut back, 0 bases at V and 2 bases at J, with 3 bases in the middle. Clones were sequenced by immunoSEQ multiplex PCR, and TCRdb holds only the in-frame ones, with some missing. The sample includes roughly 100,000 clones, around 85% of them seen just once. The data originate from a study of cytomegalovirus exposure and HLA in healthy donors. Study observations and caveats: The study listed roughly 150 cytomegalovirus-associated TCR beta chains. There were some public TCRs occurring in many donors, but most TCR sequences were rare. Both high specificity and high sensitivity reportedly marked the classifier's diagnosis of cytomegalovirus status.

This clonotype was obtained from a man aged 18 to 29 in good health and CMV-seropositive. Specimen: PBMCs. The V and J genes are TRBV5-1 and TRBJ2-7; unclear D gene. The CDR3 bases are TGCGCCAGCAGCTTGGACACCTACGAGCAGTACTTC. Its translation: CASSLDTYEQYF.